Listed below are T cell receptor beta chains from one sample, sequenced in a study of cytomegalovirus exposure and HLA in healthy donors. Assay used: immunoSEQ multiplex PCR; TCRdb lists only in-frame clones, some missing. The sample has some 160,000 clones, 60% to 80% seen once. The sequenced sample was PBMCs. The origin of the receptors is a male donor in good health and CMV-seronegative. CDR3s include the opening cysteine and the closing phenylalanine or tryptophan. A D gene is named only where the DNA matches it firmly. Only part of the rows carry a size: once, few, many, or a class if the clone is expanded.

clone_size d_call j_call v_call cdr3_nt cdr3_aa
- - TRBJ1-1 TRBV6-5 TGTGCCAGCAGTAATCTAGACAGGAACACTGAAGCTTTCTTT CASSNLDRNTEAFF
- TRBD2 TRBJ2-5 TRBV7-9 TGTGCCAGCAGCAGGGGACTAGCGGGGGAATTCGAGACCCAGTACTTC CASSRGLAGEFETQYF
- - TRBJ1-2 TRBV6-1 TGTGCCAGCAGTGGACTCTATGGCTACACCTTC CASSGLYGYTF
- - TRBJ1-2 TRBV6-1 TGTGCCAGTGAGGACACCCTTGGGTATGGCTACACCTTC CASEDTLGYGYTF
- TRBD1 TRBJ2-5 TRBV19 TGTGCCAGTAGTATTGACAGGGTGGGAGAGACCCAGTACTTC CASSIDRVGETQYF
- - TRBJ2-5 TRBV5-1 TGCGCCAGCAGCGCGACCGGCTCAACGCAGGGGACCCAGTACTTC CASSATGSTQGTQYF
few - TRBJ2-1 TRBV7-3 TGTGCCAGCAGCTTAAACGGGGGTGCCTACAATGAGCAGTTCTTC CASSLNGGAYNEQFF
- - TRBJ1-1 TRBV4-3 TGCGCCAGCAGCCCCCGGAGTTTGGGGGGGACTGAAGCTTTCTTT CASSPRSLGGTEAFF
- - TRBJ1-2 TRBV9 TGTGCCAGCAGCGGAGAGAACTATGGCTACACCTTC CASSGENYGYTF
once TRBD1 TRBJ1-6 TRBV19 TGTGCCAGTAGTTCGCCGGGACAGTTTTATTCACCCCTCCACTTT CASSSPGQFYSPLHF
- TRBD1 TRBJ2-5 TRBV7-9 TGTGCCAGCAGCCATGGACAGGGGGCAGAGACCCAGTACTTC CASSHGQGAETQYF
few TRBD2 TRBJ2-7 TRBV5-6 TGTGCCAGCAGCTTGGGTCTAGCGGGTTATACCTACGAGCAGTACTTC CASSLGLAGYTYEQYF
once - TRBJ2-1 TRBV27 TGTGCCAGCAGTTTATGGGGAAGGGGGTCCTACAATGAGCAGTTCTTC CASSLWGRGSYNEQFF
- TRBD2 TRBJ2-5 TRBV7-8 TGTGCCAGCAGCTTAGGGTCTAGCGGGGGACAAGAGACCCAGTACTTC CASSLGSSGGQETQYF
- - TRBJ2-5 TRBV29-1 TGCAGCGTTGGAGGAGAAGAGACCCAGTACTTC CSVGGEETQYF
- TRBD1 TRBJ2-7 TRBV4-1 TGCGCCAGCAGCCGAGGCGACAGGGGTTACTACGAGCAGTACTTC CASSRGDRGYYEQYF
- - TRBJ2-5 TRBV5-4 TGTGCCAGCAGCTTCGAGGGGGCGCGGGGAGAGACCCAGTACTTC CASSFEGARGETQYF
- TRBD1 TRBJ2-5 TRBV19 TGTGCCAGTAGTCCTACGTGGGGGACAGCCCAAGAGACCCAGTACTTC CASSPTWGTAQETQYF
- - TRBJ2-7 TRBV7-2 TGTGCCAGCAGCCCGCGCCGGGACACTACCTACGAGCAGTACTTC CASSPRRDTTYEQYF
- TRBD1 TRBJ1-4 TRBV6-1 TGTGCCAGCAGTGGCATCGGACAGGGGGGTGAAAAACTGTTTTTT CASSGIGQGGEKLFF
- - TRBJ1-5 TRBV11-2 TGTGCCAGCAGCCTCGGCGGGGGCCAGCCCCAGCATTTT CASSLGGGQPQHF
few - TRBJ2-2 TRBV7-3 TGTGCCAGCAGCCCCGGACTAACGAACACCGGGGAGCTGTTTTTT CASSPGLTNTGELFF
once - TRBJ2-1 TRBV12-5 TGTGCTAGTGGTTTGGTACAGGGAGGGGAGCAGTTCTTC CASGLVQGGEQFF
- - TRBJ1-2 TRBV15 TGTGCCACCAGCAGCGCGTCTTATGGCTACACCTTC CATSSASYGYTF
few - TRBJ2-7 TRBV14 TGTGCCAGCAGCCAAGGCGTCGTCTACGAGCAGTACTTC CASSQGVVYEQYF
- TRBD1 TRBJ1-5 TRBV19 TGTGCCAGTATTCCGGGACAGGGGATTACTAGCAATCAGCCCCAGCATTTT CASIPGQGITSNQPQHF
few - TRBJ2-1 TRBV7-3 TGTGCCAGCAGCTTAGAGGCCGGCCTCCGTGATGAGCAGTTCTTC CASSLEAGLRDEQFF
- - TRBJ2-2 TRBV11-1 TGTGCCAGCAGCACCCTCGGCGGGGAGCTGTTTTTT CASSTLGGELFF
- - TRBJ2-7 TRBV9 TGTGCCAGCAGCCCCGGGCAGGGCTACGAGCAGTACTTC CASSPGQGYEQYF
- - TRBJ1-2 TRBV7-2 TGTGCCAGCAGCTTAGCGGTCCGGGGGTACGACGGCTACACCTTC CASSLAVRGYDGYTF
few - TRBJ2-7 TRBV6-1 TGTGCCAGCAGTGAAGGTGGATGGGCTTCGAGAACTTACGAGCAGTACTTC CASSEGGWASRTYEQYF
- - TRBJ2-7 TRBV27 TGTGCCAGCAGTTTATCGGCTGATCCCTCCTACGAGCAGTACTTC CASSLSADPSYEQYF
few - TRBJ2-7 TRBV27 TGTGCCAGCAGTTTCGCGAGAGGGGGCTACGAGCAGTACTTC CASSFARGGYEQYF
- - TRBJ2-7 TRBV9 TGTGCCAGCAGCGTAGATAGCGGCGGTACCTACGAGCAGTACTTC CASSVDSGGTYEQYF
- - TRBJ2-5 TRBV19 TGTGCCAGTAGTATGGGTCTAGCTGGGGAGACCCAGTACTTC CASSMGLAGETQYF
few - TRBJ1-2 TRBV27 TGTGCCAGCAGTTTAGGGGCCCACTATGGCTACACCTTC CASSLGAHYGYTF
few - TRBJ1-2 TRBV5-8 TGTGCCAGCAGCGCCGATGTTGGAGACTATGGCTACACCTTC CASSADVGDYGYTF
- - TRBJ1-6 TRBV28 TGTGCCAGCAGTTCCCCGACAGACCCGAATTCACCCCTCCACTTT CASSSPTDPNSPLHF
- TRBD1 TRBJ2-7 TRBV4-3 TGCGCCAGCAGCCAAGGACAGGGGGCGTACGAGCAGTACTTC CASSQGQGAYEQYF
- - TRBJ1-1 TRBV7-9 TGTGCCAGCAATGAAAGAGAGAACACTGAAGCTTTCTTT CASNERENTEAFF
- - TRBJ1-2 TRBV27 TGTGCCAGCAGTTTATCCAGGGGCTCCTTAGGCTACACCTTC CASSLSRGSLGYTF
- TRBD2 TRBJ2-5 TRBV7-3 TGTGCCAGCAGTTTGGCTAGCGGGGGGTTGCCAGAGACCCAGTACTTC CASSLASGGLPETQYF
- - TRBJ1-1 TRBV9 TGTGCCAGCAGCGTAGACGGCAGGGAAGCTTTCTTT CASSVDGREAFF
- - TRBJ2-7 TRBV25-1 TGTGCCAGCAGTGAGCCCAGGTTCTCCTACGAGCAGTACTTC CASSEPRFSYEQYF
- TRBD1 TRBJ2-3 TRBV27 TGTGCCAGCAGTATGACAGGGGCGGGGACAGATACGCAGTATTTT CASSMTGAGTDTQYF
- TRBD1 TRBJ1-4 TRBV11-2 TGTGCCAGCAGCAAAAGACAGGGGGCGATCGAAAAACTGTTTTTT CASSKRQGAIEKLFF